Presented here are 11 T cell receptor beta chains from one specimen sequenced in a study of T-cell memory formation after mild COVID-19. TCRdb independently ran MiXCR on the 5' RACE reads; one entry per CDR3 protein. This table has fewer than 250,000 distinct CDR3 sequences, around 30% appearing once. The specimen sequenced was PBMCs or a T cell subset sorted from them (not recorded which). The receptors were gathered from an adult woman who had mild COVID-19 (a few samples of this study predate the infection). Cell type and time point are not known.

The chain employs TRBV20-1 and TRBJ2-5; 7 bases are a match to TRBD2. This CDR3 region has 15 residues. Germline-derived CDR1 and CDR2 are DFQATT and SNEGSKA (reference sequence). Trimming took 4 bases from V and 5 from J; bases not matched to a gene: 13. The CDR3 region has the DNA TGCAGTGCTATAGTACTTGGGACTAAGGTGGAGACCCAGTACTTC. This translates into CSAIVLGTKVETQYF.

This clonotype has a handful of counts. The chain carries TRBV5-6 and TRBJ2-7; no firm D call. CDR1 is SGHDT and CDR2 is YYEEEE in the germline V gene. The V end lost 2 bases, the J end lost 3 bases, and 9 bases lay between the germline ends. The CDR3 spans 13 residues. CDR3 amino acids: CASSFGLDYEQYF. CDR3 nucleotides: TGTGCCAGCAGCTTCGGGCTTGACTACGAGCAGTACTTC.

This clonotype is termed medium-sized. This CDR3 is CASSPRTGDTGELFF. The CDR3 bases are TGTGCCAGCAGCCCCCGGACAGGGGACACCGGGGAGCTGTTTTTT. The chain joins TRBV3-1 to TRBJ2-2, with TRBD1 identical over 9 bases. Trimming cost V 4 bases and J 3 bases; bases outside gene matches: 3. Germline lookup yields CDR1 LGHDT and CDR2 YNNKEL (reference sequence). The CDR3 runs to 15 residues.

V is TRBV21-1 and J is TRBJ2-3. TRBV21-1 is noted as a pseudogene. The CDR3 runs 12 residues. Here the CDR3 reads CASGAGTDTQYF. CDR3 nucleotide sequence: TGTGCCAGCGGGGCTGGCACAGATACGCAGTATTTT.

This clonotype has more than one count but fewer than ten. This sequence joins TRBV29-1 and TRBJ2-3, with 10 bases identical to TRBD2. The length of the CDR3 is 14 residues. Germline V gene sequence: CDR1 SQVTM, CDR2 ANQGSEA. Trimming at V came to 7 bases and at J to 3 bases, leaving 7 bases not matched to a gene. The CDR3 protein is CSAAGGQGTDTQYF. The CDR3 region has the DNA TGCAGCGCAGCGGGAGGGCAGGGGACAGATACGCAGTATTTT.

The chain joins TRBV7-9 to TRBJ1-2, with D possibly TRBD1 on 6 matching bases. The CDR3 is 15 amino acids. Trimming left V 3 bases short and J 2 bases short, with 13 bases between. Germline V gives CDR1 SEHNR, CDR2 FQNEAQ (reference sequence). The CDR3 here is CASSFSTGTNYGYTF. The CDR3 DNA sequence: TGTGCCAGCAGCTTTAGTACAGGGACAAACTATGGCTACACCTTC.

The chain combines TRBV12-3 or TRBV12-4 with TRBJ1-5; possibly TRBD1 for D (5 bases). This CDR3 spans 19 amino acids. With 1 base removed from V and 0 bases from J, the gap between germline ends came to 19 bases. This chain's CDR3 is CASSLVLREWEASNQPQHF. DNA for the CDR3: TGTGCCAGCAGTTTAGTTCTCAGGGAATGGGAGGCTAGCAATCAGCCCCAGCATTTT.

The chain recombines TRBV19 with TRBJ1-1; the D gene is possibly TRBD1 (6 bases). V was cut by 3 bases and J by 2 bases, with 16 bases left in between. The CDR3 spans 16 residues. Germline V CDR1 and CDR2: LNHDA, SQIVND (reference sequence). DNA of the CDR3: TGTGCCAGTAGTATTGAGGGGGGAGCCAGAAACACTGAAGCTTTCTTT. Protein sequence: CASSIEGGARNTEAFF.

The chain links TRBV24-1 to TRBJ2-5; tentatively, D is TRBD2 (7 bases). This CDR3 comprises 14 residues. Germline assignment: CDR1 KGHDR and CDR2 SFDVKD. V was cut by 5 bases and J by 5 bases, with 14 bases left in between. CDR3 DNA sequence: TGTGCCACCAGTGCCCCGGGGGGCGCGGAGACCCAGTACTTC. Translated: CATSAPGGAETQYF.

The chain joins TRBV2 to TRBJ2-3; 9 bases align to TRBD2. After removal of 6 bases from V and 3 bases from J, the junction contained 4 bases not matched to a gene. The germline V gene has CDR1 SNHLY and CDR2 FYNNEI. The CDR3 totals 14 residues. Written as DNA, the CDR3 is TGTGCCAGCAGGGGGACTAGCCGAACAGATACGCAGTATTTT. Translated: CASRGTSRTDTQYF. Supplemented by reference TRBV2 and TRBJ2-3, the full variable domain reads EPEVTQTPSHQVTQMGQEVILRCVPISNHLYFYWYRQILGQKVEFLVSFYNNEISEKSEIFDDQFSVERPDGSNFTLKIRSTKLEDSAMYFCASRGTSRTDTQYFGPGTRLTVL.

This clonotype was seen a handful of times. V usage is TRBV7-8 and J usage is TRBJ2-1, with TRBD2 identical over 12 bases. Germline loops: CDR1 SGHVS, CDR2 FQNEAQ. V trimming: 5 bases; J trimming: 6 bases; junction bases outside the gene matches: 5. CDR3 size: 15 residues. The CDR3: CASSPTSGRSNEQFF. For the CDR3, the DNA is TGTGCCAGCAGCCCTACTAGCGGGAGGTCCAATGAGCAGTTCTTC.